The subject of this entry is one T cell receptor (beta chain). This CDR3 has 13 amino acids. Unmatched junction bases numbered 5, after V lost 7 bases and J lost 6 bases. The germline V gene encodes CDR1 SGHDN and CDR2 FVKESK. Profiled with immunoSEQ multiplex PCR; TCRdb holds only in-frame clones, not every one. This sample has 130,000 to 150,000 clones, with 85% to 95% found just once. This entry comes from a study of control samples from healthy donors and cancer patients. The sequence was collected from a man in his fifties or sixties with colorectal cancer. The gene calls are TRBV14 and TRBJ1-4; 7 positions match TRBD1. The material sequenced was PBMCs. Here the CDR3 reads CASTGRGHEKLFF. CDR3 in DNA: TGTGCCAGCACAGGAAGGGGGCATGAAAAACTGTTTTTT.